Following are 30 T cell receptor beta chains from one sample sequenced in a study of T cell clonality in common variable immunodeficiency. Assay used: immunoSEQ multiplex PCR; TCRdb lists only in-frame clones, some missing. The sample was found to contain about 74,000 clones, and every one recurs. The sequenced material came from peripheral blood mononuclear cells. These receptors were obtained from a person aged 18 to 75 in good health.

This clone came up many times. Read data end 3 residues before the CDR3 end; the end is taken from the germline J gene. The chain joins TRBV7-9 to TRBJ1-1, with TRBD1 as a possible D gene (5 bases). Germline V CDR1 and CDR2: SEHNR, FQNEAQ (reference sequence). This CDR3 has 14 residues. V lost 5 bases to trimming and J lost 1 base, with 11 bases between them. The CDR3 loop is CASSTGTGNTEAFF. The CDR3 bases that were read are TGTGCCAGCAGCACCGGTACAGGGAACACTGAA.

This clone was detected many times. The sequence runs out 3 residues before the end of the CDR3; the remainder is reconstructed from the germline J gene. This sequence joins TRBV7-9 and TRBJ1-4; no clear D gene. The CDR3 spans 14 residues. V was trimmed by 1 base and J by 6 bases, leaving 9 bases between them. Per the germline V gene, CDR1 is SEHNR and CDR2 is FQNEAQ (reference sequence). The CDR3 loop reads CASSLVPGDEKLFF. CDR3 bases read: TGTGCCAGCAGCTTAGTGCCAGGTGATGAAAAA.

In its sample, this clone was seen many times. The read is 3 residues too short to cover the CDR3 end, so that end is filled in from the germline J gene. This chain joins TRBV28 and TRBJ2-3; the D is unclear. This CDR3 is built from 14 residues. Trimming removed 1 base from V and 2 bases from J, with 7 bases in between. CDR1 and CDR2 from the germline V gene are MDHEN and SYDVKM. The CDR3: CASSLSLFTDTQYF. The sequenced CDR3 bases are TGTGCCAGCAGTTTATCTTTATTCACAGATACG.

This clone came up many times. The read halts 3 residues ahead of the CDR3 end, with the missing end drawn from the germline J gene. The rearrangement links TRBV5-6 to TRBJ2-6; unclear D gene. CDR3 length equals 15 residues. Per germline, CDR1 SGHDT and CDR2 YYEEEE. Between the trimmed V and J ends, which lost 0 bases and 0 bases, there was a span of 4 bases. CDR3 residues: CASSLGGSGANVLTF. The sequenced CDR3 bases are TGTGCCAGCAGCTTGGGCGGCTCTGGGGCCAACGTC. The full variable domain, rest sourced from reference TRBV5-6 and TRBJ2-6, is DAGVTQSPTHLIKTRGQQVTLRCSPKSGHDTVSWYQQALGQGPQFIFQYYEEEERQRGNFPDRFSGHQFPNYSSELNVNALLLGDSALYLCASSLGGSGANVLTFGAGSRLTVL.

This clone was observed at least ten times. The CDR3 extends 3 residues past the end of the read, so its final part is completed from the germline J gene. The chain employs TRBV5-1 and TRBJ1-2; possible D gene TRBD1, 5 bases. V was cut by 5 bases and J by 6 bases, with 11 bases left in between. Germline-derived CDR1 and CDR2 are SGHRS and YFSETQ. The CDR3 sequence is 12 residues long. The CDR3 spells CASSLGGNGYTF. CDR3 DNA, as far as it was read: TGCGCCAGCAGTCTGGGGGGGAATGGC.

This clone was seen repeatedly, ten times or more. The part of the CDR3 DNA that was read is TGCGCCAGCAGCCCCACGGGGAGCGTGAACACTGAA. It codes for CASSPTGSVNTE. The complete CDR3 sequence is CASSPTGSVNTEAFF. The chain recombines TRBV5-1 with TRBJ1-1; D not resolved. The read is 3 residues too short to cover the CDR3 end, so that end is filled in from the germline J gene. V gave up 4 bases and J gave up 0 bases, with 13 bases separating them. CDR1 is SGHRS and CDR2 is YFSETQ in the germline V gene. The CDR3 has 15 amino acids.

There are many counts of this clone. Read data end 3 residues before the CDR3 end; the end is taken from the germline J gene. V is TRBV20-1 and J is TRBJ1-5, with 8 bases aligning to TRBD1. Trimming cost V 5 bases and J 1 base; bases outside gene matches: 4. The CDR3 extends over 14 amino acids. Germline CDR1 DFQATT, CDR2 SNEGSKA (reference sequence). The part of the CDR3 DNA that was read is TGCAGTGCTGTCTACAGGGGGAGCAATCAGCCC. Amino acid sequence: CSAVYRGSNQP. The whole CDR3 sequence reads CSAVYRGSNQPQHF.

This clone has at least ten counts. The part of the CDR3 DNA that was read is TGCAGCGTTGAACCGACTATGAACACTGAA. Protein sequence: CSVEPTMNTE. The whole CDR3 reads CSVEPTMNTEAFF. This rearrangement joins TRBV29-1 to TRBJ1-1; D gene ambiguous. Coverage ceases 3 residues before the CDR3 finishes, and the germline J gene fills in the end. V was pared by 2 bases and J by 0 bases, with 7 bases between. The CDR3 runs to 13 residues. Germline CDR1 reads SQVTM; CDR2 reads ANQGSEA.

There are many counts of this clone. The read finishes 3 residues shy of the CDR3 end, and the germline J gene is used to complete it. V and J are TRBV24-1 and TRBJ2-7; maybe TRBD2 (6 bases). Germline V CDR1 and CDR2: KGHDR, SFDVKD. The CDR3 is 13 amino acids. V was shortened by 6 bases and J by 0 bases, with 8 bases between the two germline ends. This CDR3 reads CATSYGGSYEQYF. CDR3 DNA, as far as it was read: TGTGCCACCAGTTACGGGGGCTCCTACGAG.

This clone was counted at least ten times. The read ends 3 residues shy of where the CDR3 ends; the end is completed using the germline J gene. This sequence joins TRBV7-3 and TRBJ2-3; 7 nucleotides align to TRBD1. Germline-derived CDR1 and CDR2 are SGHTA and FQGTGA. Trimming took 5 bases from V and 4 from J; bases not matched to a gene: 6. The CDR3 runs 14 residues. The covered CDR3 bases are TGTGCCAGCAGCCCCCGACAGGGCGCAGATACG. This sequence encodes CASSPRQGADT. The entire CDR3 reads CASSPRQGADTQYF.

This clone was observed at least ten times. The CDR3 spells CASRTTSGLFLQETQYF. CDR3 DNA (partial): TGTGCCAGCAGGACGACTAGCGGCCTATTCCTCCAAGAGACC. V and J are TRBV6-2 or TRBV6-3 and TRBJ2-5; 9 nucleotides align to TRBD2. The read falls 3 residues short of the CDR3 end, and the missing part is taken from the germline J gene. The CDR3 is made up of 17 amino acids. The trim removed 6 bases at V and 1 base at J, leaving 12 bases unmatched. CDR1 is MNHEY, CDR2 SVGEGT, per germline.

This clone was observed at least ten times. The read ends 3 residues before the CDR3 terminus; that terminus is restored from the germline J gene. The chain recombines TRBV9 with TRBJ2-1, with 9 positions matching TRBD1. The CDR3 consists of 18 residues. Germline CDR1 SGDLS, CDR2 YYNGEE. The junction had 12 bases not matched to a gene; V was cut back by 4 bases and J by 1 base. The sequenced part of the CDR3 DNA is TGTGCCAGCAGCACCCGGGACAGGGTCGGTCGTTCCTACAATGAG. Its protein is CASSTRDRVGRSYNE. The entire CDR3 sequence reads CASSTRDRVGRSYNEQFF. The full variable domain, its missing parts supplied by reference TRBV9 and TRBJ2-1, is DSGVTQTPKHLITATGQRVTLRCSPRSGDLSVYWYQQSLDQGLQFLIQYYNGEERAKGNILERFSAQQFPDLHSELNLSSLELGDSALYFCASSTRDRVGRSYNEQFFGPGTRLTVL.

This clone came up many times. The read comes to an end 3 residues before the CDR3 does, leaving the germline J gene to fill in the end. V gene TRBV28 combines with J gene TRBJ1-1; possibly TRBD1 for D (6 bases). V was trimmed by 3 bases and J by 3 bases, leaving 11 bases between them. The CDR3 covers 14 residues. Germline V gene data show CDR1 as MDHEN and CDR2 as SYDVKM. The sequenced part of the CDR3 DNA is TGTGCCAGCAGTTTCAGGGGACGGGACACTGAA. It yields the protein CASSFRGRDTE. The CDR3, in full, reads CASSFRGRDTEAFF.

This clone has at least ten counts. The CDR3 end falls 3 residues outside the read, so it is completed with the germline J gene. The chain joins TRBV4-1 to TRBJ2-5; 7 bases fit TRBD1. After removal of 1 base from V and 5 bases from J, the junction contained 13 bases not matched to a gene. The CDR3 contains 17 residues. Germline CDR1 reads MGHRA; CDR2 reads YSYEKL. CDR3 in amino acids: CASSQVPTGRLGETQYF. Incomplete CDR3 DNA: TGCGCCAGCAGCCAAGTCCCGACAGGGCGGCTTGGGGAGACC.

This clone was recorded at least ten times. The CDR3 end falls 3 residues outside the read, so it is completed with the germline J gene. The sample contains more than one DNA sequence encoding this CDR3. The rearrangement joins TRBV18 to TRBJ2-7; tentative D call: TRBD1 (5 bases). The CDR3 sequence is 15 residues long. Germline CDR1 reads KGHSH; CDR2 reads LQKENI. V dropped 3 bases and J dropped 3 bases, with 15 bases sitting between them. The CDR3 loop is CASSPTNRGNYEQYF. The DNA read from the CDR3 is TGTGCCAGCTCACCTACGAATAGGGGTAACTACGAG.

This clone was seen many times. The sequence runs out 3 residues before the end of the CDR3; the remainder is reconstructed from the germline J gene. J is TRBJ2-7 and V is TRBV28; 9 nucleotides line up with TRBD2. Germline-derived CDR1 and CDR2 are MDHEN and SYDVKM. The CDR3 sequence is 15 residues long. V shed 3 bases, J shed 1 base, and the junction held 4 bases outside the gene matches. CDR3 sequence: CASSFELAGSYEQYF. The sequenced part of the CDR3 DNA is TGTGCCAGCAGTTTTGAGCTAGCGGGATCCTACGAG. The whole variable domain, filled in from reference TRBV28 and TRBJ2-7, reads DVKVTQSSRYLVKRTGEKVFLECVQDMDHENMFWYRQDPGLGLRLIYFSYDVKMKEKGDIPEGYSVSREKKERFSLILESASTNQTSMYLCASSFELAGSYEQYFGPGTRLTVT.

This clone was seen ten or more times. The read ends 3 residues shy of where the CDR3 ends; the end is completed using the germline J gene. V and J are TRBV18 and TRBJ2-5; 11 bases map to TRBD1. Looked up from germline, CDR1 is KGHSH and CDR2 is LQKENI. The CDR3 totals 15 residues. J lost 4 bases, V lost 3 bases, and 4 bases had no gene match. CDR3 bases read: TGTGCCAGCTCACCGGGGACAGGGGGGCGAGAGACC. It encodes CASSPGTGGRET. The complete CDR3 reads CASSPGTGGRETQYF.

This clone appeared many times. This chain's CDR3 is CSAFGQGRETQYF. Incomplete CDR3 DNA: TGCAGTGCCTTCGGACAGGGTAGGGAGACC. The chain links TRBV20-1 to TRBJ2-5; 8 bases fit TRBD1. The read stops 3 residues short of the end of the CDR3; the missing end is completed from the germline J gene. The CDR3 is 13 residues long. V lost 6 bases and J lost 5; bases outside the gene matches: 8. Per the germline V gene, CDR1 is DFQATT and CDR2 is SNEGSKA (reference sequence).

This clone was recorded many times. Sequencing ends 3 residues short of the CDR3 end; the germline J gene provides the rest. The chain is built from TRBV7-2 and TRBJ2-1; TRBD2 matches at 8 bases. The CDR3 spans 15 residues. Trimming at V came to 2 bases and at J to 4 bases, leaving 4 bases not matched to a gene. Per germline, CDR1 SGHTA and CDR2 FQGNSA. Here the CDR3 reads CASSLTSGKYNEQFF. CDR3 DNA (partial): TGTGCCAGCAGCTTAACTAGCGGCAAATACAATGAG.

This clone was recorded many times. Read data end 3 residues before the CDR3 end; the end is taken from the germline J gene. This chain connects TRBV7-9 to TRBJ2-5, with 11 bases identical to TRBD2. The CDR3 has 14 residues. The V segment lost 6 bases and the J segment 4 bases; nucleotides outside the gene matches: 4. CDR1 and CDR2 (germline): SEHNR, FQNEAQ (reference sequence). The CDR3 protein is CASSHSGRVETQYF. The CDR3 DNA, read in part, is TGTGCCAGCAGTCATAGCGGGAGGGTAGAGACC.

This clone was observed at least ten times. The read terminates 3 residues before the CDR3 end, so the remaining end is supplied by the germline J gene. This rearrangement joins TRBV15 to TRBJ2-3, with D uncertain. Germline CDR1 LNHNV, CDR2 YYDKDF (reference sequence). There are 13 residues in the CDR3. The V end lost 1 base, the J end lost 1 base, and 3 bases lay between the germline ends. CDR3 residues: CATSRVGTDTQYF. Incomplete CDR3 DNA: TGTGCCACCAGCAGAGTAGGCACAGATACG.

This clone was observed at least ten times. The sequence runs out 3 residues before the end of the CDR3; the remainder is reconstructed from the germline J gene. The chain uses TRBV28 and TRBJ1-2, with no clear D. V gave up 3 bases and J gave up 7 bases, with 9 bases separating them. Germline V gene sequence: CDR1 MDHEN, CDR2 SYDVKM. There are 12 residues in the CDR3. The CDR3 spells CASSFLRAGYTF. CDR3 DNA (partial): TGTGCCAGCAGTTTCTTGAGGGCTGGC.

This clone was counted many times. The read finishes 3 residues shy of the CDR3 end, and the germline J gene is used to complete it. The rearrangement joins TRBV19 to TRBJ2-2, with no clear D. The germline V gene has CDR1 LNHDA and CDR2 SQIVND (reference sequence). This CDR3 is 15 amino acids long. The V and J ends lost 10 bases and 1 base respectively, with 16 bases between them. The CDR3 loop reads CATRRFTGNTGELFF. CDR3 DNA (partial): TGTGCCACCAGGCGTTTTACTGGGAACACCGGGGAG.

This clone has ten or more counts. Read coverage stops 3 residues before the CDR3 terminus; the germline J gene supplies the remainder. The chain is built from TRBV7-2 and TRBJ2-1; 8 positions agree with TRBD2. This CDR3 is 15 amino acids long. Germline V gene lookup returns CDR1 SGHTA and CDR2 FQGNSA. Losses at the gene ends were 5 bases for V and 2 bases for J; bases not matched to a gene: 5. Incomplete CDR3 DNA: TGTGCCAGCAGCCCCGGGACTAGTCCCTACAATGAG. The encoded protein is CASSPGTSPYNE. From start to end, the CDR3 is CASSPGTSPYNEQFF. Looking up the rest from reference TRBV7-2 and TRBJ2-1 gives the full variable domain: GAGVSQSPSNKVTEKGKDVELRCDPISGHTALYWYRQSLGQGLEFLIYFQGNSAPDKSGLPSDRFSAERTGGSVSTLTIQRTQQEDSAVYLCASSPGTSPYNEQFFGPGTRLTVL.

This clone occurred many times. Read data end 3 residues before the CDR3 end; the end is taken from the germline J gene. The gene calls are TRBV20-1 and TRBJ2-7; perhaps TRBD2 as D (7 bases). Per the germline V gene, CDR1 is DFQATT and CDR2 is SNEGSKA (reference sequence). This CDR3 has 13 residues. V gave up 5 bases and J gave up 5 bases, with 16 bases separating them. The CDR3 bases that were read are TGCAGTGCTCGAGGGCGGGGGCTGGACGAG. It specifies CSARGRGLDE. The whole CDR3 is CSARGRGLDEQYF.

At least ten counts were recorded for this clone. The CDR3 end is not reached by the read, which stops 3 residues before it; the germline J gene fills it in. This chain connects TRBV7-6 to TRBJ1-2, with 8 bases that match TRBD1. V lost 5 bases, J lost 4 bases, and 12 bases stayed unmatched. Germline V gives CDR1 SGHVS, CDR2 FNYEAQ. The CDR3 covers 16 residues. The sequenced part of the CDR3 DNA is TGTGCCAGCAGCCCGCGGGGACAGGCACAAACCTATGGC. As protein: CASSPRGQAQTYG. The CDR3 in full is CASSPRGQAQTYGYTF.

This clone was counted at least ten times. CDR3 bases read: TGTGCCAGTAGTGAAGCAGGGGGCATCACTGAA. This sequence encodes CASSEAGGITE. The full-length CDR3 reads as CASSEAGGITEAFF. This sequence joins TRBV19 and TRBJ1-1; the match to TRBD1 covers 8 bases. The read ends 3 residues early relative to the CDR3; the germline J gene fills the gap. Germline-derived CDR1 and CDR2 are LNHDA and SQIVND (reference sequence). This CDR3 region has 14 residues. Trimming at V came to 5 bases and at J to 4 bases, leaving 6 bases not matched to a gene.

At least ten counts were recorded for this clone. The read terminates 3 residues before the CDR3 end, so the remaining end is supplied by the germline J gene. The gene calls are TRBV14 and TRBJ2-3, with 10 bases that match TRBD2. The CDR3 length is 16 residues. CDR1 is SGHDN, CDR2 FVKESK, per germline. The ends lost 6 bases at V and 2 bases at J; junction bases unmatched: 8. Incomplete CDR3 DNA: TGTGCCAGCAGTCCGATAGCGGGAGGAGCCACAGATACG. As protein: CASSPIAGGATDT. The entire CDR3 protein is CASSPIAGGATDTQYF.

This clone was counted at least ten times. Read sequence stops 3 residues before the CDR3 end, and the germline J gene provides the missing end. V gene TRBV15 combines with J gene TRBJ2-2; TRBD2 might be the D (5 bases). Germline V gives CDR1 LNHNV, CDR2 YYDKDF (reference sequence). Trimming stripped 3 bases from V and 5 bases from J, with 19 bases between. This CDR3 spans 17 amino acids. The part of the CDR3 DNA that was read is TGTGCCACCAGCAGTCAAGGACTGGACGCAATTACCGGGGAG. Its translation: CATSSQGLDAITGE. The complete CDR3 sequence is CATSSQGLDAITGELFF.

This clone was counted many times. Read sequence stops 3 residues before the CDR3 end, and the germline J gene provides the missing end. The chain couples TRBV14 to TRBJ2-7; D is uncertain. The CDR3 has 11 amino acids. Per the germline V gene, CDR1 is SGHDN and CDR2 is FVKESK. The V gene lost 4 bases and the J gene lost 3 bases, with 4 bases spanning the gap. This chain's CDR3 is CASSRSYEQYF. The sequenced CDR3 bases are TGTGCCAGCAGCCGCAGCTACGAG.